The clone carrying this T cell receptor (beta chain) was recorded a few times. The antigen remains undetermined. The source of the sample is a study of T cell repertoires in cytomegalovirus infection. Study context: Matching HLA type, along with CMV infection, was indicated by public TCR beta signatures.

Trimming pared 1 base from V and 3 bases from J, leaving 10 bases between. The CDR3 runs to 14 residues. Study observations and caveats: Cumulated frequencies of public TCR beta families served to identify carriers of CMV plus the relevant HLA. The study found HLA-C-restricted CMV-specific TCR beta clonotypes dominating the ex vivo response.

Each CDR3 protein gets one entry after TCRdb re-called the reads with MiXCR. The table has hundreds of thousands of distinct CDR3 sequences, roughly 24% seen once. Input material: CD8+ T cells from PBMCs. The gene calls are TRBV12-3 or TRBV12-4 and TRBJ2-7; tentatively, D is TRBD2 (5 bases). The receptor's source is a human donor in good health (CMV status not recorded). Some clones in this sample may be carry-over from other donors' samples. The CDR3 DNA reads TGTGCCAGCAGTTTAGACCCCAGCGGCTACGAGCAGTACTTC. This translates into CASSLDPSGYEQYF.